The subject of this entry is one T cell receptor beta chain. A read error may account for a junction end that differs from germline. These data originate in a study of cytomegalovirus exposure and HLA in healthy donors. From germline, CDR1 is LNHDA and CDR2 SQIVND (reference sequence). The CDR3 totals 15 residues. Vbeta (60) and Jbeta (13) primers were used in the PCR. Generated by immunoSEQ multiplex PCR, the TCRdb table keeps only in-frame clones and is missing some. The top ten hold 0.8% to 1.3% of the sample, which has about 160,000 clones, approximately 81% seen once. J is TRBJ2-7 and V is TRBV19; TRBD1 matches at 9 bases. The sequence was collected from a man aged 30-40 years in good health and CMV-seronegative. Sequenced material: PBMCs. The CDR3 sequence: CASSRTGDNPYAQYF. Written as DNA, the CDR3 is TGTGCCAGTAGTCGGACAGGGGATAACCCTTACGCGCAGTACTTC. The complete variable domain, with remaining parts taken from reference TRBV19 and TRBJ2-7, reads DGGITQSPKYLFRKEGQNVTLSCEQNLNHDAMYWYRQDPGQGLRLIYYSQIVNDFQKGDIAEGYSVSREKKESFPLTVTSAQKNPTAFYLCASSRTGDNPYAQYFGPGTRLTVT.